This T cell receptor (beta chain) emerged from a study of cytomegalovirus exposure and HLA in healthy donors. Study overall: In an earlier analysis, 90 million to 120 million unique TCR beta sequences were found from some 200 million T cells.

Primers for the PCR totalled 60 Vbeta and 13 Jbeta. TCRdb's table, derived via immunoSEQ multiplex PCR, lists solely in-frame clones and lacks some. The table records about 120,000 clones, around 77% of them present only once. Findings of the study overall: The classifier reportedly diagnosed cytomegalovirus status with high specificity and sensitivity. HLA-A and HLA-B allele assignments for most subjects were reportedly predicted accurately using TCR beta sequences. For presence/absence analyses, sequencing depth was assumed to be roughly uniform across donors.

Trimming pared 1 base from V and 1 base from J, leaving 10 bases between. Germline lookup yields CDR1 SGHAT and CDR2 FQNNGV. The CDR3 runs to 16 residues. Of note for this clone: The antigen remains undetermined.

Source material: PBMCs. The clonotype comes from a man aged 35 to 55 in good health and CMV-seropositive. This sequence joins TRBV11-2 and TRBJ2-2, with unresolved D. The CDR3 is CASSLAPEENTGELFF. The CDR3 DNA is TGTGCCAGCAGCTTAGCGCCAGAAGAGAACACCGGGGAGCTGTTTTTT.